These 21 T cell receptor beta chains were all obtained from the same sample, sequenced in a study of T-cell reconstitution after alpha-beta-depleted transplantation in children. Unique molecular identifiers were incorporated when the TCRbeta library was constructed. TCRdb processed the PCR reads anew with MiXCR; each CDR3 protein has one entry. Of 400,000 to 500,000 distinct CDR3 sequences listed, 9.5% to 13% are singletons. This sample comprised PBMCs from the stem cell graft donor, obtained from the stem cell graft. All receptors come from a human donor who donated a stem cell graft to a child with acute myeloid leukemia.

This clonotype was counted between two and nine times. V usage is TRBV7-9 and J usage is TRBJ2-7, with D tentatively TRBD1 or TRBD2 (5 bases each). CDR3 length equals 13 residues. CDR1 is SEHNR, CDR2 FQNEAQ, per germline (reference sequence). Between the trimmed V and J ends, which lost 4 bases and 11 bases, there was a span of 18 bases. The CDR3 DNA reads TGTGCCAGCAGCTCGATCGGGGCCCCACCTGAGTACTTC. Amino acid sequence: CASSSIGAPPEYF.

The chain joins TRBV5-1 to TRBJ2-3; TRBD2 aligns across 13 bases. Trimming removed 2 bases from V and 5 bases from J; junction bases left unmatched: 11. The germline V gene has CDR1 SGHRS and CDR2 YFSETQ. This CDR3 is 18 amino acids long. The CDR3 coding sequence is TGCGCCAGCAGCTTATTCTCCCGACTAGCGGGAGGTGAAGATACGCAGTATTTT. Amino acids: CASSLFSRLAGGEDTQYF. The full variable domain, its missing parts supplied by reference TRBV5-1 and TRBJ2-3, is KAGVTQTPRYLIKTRGQQVTLSCSPISGHRSVSWYQQTPGQGLQFLFEYFSETQRNKGNFPGRFSGRQFSNSRSEMNVSTLELGDSALYLCASSLFSRLAGGEDTQYFGPGTRLTVL.

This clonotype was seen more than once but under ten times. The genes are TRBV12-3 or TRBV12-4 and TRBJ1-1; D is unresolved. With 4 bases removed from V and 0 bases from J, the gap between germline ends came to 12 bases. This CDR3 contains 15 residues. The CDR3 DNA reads TGTGCCAGCAGTTCCCCGAGACACCTGAACACTGAAGCTTTCTTT. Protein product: CASSSPRHLNTEAFF.

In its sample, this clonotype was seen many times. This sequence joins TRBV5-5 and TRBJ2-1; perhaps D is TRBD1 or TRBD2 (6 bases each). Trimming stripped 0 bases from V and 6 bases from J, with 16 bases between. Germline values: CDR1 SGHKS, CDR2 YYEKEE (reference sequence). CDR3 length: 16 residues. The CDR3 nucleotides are TGTGCCAGCAGCTTGGACGGGGGCCAGTTCCTCAATGAGCAGTTCTTC. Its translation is CASSLDGGQFLNEQFF.

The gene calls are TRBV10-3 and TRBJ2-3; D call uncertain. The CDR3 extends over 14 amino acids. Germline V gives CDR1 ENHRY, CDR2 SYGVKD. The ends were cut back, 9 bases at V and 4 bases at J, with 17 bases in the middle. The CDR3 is CAMADIRAADTQYF. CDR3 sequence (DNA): TGTGCCATGGCAGACATCCGGGCGGCAGATACGCAGTATTTT.

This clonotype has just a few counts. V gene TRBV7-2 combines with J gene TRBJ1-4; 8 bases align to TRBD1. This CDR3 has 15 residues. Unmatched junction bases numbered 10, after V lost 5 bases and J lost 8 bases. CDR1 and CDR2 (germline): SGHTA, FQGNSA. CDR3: CASSPTKDREEKLFF. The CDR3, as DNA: TGTGCCAGCAGCCCAACCAAGGACAGGGAGGAAAAACTGTTTTTT.

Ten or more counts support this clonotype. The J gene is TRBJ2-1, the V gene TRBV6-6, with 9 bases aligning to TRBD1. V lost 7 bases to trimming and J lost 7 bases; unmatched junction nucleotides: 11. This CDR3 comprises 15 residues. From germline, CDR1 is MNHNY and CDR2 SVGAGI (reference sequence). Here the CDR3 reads CASTEGQGISNEQFF. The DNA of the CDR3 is TGTGCCAGCACCGAGGGACAGGGAATTTCAAATGAGCAGTTCTTC.

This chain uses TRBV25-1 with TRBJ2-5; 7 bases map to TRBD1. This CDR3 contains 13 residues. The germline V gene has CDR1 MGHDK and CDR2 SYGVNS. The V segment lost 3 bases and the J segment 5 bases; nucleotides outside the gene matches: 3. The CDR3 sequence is CASSETGWETQYF. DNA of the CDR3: TGTGCCAGCAGTGAGACAGGGTGGGAGACCCAGTACTTC.

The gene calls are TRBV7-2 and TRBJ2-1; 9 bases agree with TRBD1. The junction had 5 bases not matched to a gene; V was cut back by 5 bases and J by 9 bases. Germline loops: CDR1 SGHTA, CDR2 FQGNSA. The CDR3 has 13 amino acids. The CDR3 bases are TGTGCCAGCAGCCTGGGACAGGGTTTTGAGCAGTTCTTC. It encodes CASSLGQGFEQFF.

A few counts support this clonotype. This CDR3 reads CASSDRRGLAVQETQYF. The CDR3 coding sequence is TGCGCCAGCAGCGACAGGCGGGGCCTAGCGGTCCAAGAGACCCAGTACTTC. V is TRBV10-2 and J is TRBJ2-5, with a possible D match to TRBD2 (7 bases). The germline CDR1 and CDR2 sequences are WSHSY and SAAADI. Trimming left V 6 bases short and J 1 base short, with 21 bases between. The CDR3 contains 17 residues.

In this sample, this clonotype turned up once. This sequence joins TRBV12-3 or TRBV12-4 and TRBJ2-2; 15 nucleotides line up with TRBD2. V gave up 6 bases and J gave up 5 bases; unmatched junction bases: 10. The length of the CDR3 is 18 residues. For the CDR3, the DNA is TGTGCCAGCAGAGAAGTTCGGACTAGCGGGAGGGCGACCGGGGAGCTGTTTTTT. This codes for CASREVRTSGRATGELFF.

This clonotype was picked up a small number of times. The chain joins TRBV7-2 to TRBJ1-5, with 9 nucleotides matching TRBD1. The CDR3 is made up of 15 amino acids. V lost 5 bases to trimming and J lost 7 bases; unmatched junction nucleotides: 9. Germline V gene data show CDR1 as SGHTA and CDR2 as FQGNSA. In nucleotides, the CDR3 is TGTGCCAGCAGCGCGCAAGGACAGGGGAACCAGCCCCAGCATTTT. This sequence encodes CASSAQGQGNQPQHF.

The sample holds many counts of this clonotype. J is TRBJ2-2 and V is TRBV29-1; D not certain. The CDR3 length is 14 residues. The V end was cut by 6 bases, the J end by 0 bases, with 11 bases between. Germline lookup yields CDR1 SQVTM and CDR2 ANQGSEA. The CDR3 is CSVSKGPNTGELFF. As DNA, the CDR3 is TGCAGCGTCTCGAAGGGCCCGAACACCGGGGAGCTGTTTTTT.

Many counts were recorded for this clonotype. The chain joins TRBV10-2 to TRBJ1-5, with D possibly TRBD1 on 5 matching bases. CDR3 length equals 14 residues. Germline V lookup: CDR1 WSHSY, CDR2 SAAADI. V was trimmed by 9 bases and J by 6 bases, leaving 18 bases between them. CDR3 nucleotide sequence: TGCGCCAGTCGCGAGGGGACGGGCGGTCAGCCCCAGCATTTT. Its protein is CASREGTGGQPQHF.

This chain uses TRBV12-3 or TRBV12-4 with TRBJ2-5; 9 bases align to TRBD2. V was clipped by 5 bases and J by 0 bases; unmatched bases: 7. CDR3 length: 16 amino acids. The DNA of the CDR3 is TGTGCCAGCAGTGCTGGACTAGCGCATAACCAAGAGACCCAGTACTTC. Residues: CASSAGLAHNQETQYF.

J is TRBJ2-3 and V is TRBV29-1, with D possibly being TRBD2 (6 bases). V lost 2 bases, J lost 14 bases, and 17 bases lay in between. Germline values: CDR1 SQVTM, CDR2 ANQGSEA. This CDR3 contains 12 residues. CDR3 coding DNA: TGCAGCGTTGAAACCCCCGGGGGAACTTCGTATTTT. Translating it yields CSVETPGGTSYF.

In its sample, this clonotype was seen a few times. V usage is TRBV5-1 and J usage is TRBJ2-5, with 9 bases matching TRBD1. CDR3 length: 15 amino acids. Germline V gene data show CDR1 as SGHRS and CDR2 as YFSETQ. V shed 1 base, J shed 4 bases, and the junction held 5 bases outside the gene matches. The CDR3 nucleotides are TGCGCCAGCAGCTTGACAGGGGGCGAGGGAGAGACCCAGTACTTC. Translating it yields CASSLTGGEGETQYF.

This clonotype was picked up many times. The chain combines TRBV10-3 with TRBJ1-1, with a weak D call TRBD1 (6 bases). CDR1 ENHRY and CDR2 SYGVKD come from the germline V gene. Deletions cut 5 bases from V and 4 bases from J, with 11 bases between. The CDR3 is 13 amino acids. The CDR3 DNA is TGTGCCATCAGTCAACAGGGAGGCACTGAAGCTTTCTTT. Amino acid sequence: CAISQQGGTEAFF.

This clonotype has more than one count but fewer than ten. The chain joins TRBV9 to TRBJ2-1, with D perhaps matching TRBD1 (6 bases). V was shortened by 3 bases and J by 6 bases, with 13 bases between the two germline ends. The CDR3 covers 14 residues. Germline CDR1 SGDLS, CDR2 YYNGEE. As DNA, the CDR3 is TGTGCCAGCAGCGGCAAACAGGGCTTCAATGAGCAGTTCTTC. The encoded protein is CASSGKQGFNEQFF.

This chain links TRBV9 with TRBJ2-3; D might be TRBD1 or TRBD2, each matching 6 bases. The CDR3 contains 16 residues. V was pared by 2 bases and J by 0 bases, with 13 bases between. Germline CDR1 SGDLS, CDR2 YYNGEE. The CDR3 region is CASSVTTGASTDTQYF. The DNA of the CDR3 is TGTGCCAGCAGCGTCACAACGGGGGCCAGCACAGATACGCAGTATTTT.

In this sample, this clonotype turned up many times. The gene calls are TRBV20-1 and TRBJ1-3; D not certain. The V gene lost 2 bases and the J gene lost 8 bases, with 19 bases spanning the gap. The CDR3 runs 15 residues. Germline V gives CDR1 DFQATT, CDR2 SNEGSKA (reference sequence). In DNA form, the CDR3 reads TGCAGTGCTAGACTCCCGAAAGGCATAGCGGACACCATATATTTT. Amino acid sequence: CSARLPKGIADTIYF.